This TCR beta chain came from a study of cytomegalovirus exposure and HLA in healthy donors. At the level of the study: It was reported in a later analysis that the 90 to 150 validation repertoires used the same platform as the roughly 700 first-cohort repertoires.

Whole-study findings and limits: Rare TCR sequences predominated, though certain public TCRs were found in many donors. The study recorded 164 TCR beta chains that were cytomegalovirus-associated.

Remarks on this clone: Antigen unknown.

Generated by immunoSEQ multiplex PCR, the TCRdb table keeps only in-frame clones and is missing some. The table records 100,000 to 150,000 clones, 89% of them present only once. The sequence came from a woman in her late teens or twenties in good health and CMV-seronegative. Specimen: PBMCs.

This CDR3 reads CASSFPSGPSGYTF. The CDR3 DNA is TGTGCCAGCAGCTTTCCTTCAGGGCCGTCGGGCTACACCTTC. This chain uses TRBV5-6 with TRBJ1-2; D perhaps matches TRBD1 (5 bases). CDR1 is SGHDT, CDR2 YYEEEE, per germline. The V gene lost 2 bases and the J gene lost 8 bases, with 16 bases spanning the gap. The CDR3 is 14 amino acids.